Below, one TCR beta chain is given with its context. The sample belongs to a study of blood T cell repertoires in COVID-19. Libraries were prepared by immunoSEQ multiplex PCR; TCRdb keeps only in-frame clonotypes and omits some of them. The table lists approximately 310,000 clones, around 85% of them singletons, with under 2% in the top ten. What was sequenced was PBMCs or T cells enriched from blood (not recorded which). The receptor comes from a woman between 25 and 40 years old who had been exposed to COVID-19.

The CDR3 DNA sequence: TGCGCCAGCAGCTCTAGTAGCTCCTACAATGAGCAGTTCTTC. Protein: CASSSSSSYNEQFF. V gene TRBV4-1 combines with J gene TRBJ2-1; D is uncertain. The germline gives CDR1 MGHRA, CDR2 YSYEKL. V lost 5 bases, J lost 0 bases, and 8 bases lay in between. This CDR3 region has 14 residues.